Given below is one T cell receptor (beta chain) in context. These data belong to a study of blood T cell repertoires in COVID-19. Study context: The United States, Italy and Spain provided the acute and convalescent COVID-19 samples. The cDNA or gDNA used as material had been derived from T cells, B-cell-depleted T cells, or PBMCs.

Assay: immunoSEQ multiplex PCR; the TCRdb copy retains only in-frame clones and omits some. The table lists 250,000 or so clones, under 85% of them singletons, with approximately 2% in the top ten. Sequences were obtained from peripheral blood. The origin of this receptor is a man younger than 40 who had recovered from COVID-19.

The CDR3 spells CASSQGRLAGARISTDTQYF. The CDR3 nucleotides are TGCGCCAGCAGCCAGGGGCGACTAGCGGGGGCCCGAATCAGCACAGATACGCAGTATTTT. The chain uses TRBV4-1 and TRBJ2-3; TRBD2 matches 12 bases. There are 20 residues in the CDR3. J gave up 0 bases and V 3 bases, and 13 bases lay outside the gene matches. Germline CDR1 MGHRA, CDR2 YSYEKL.